These 23 T cell receptor beta chains share one sample of origin, sequenced in a study of blood T cell repertoires in COVID-19. Clones were sequenced by immunoSEQ multiplex PCR, and TCRdb holds only the in-frame ones, with some missing. This table has 120,000 or so clones, 70% to 90% appearing once. The specimen sequenced was peripheral blood. The receptors were sampled from a woman aged 45-65 years with acute or convalescent COVID-19.

This chain connects TRBV6-1 to TRBJ2-3, with TRBD2 as a possible D gene (5 bases). CDR3 size: 17 residues. CDR1 is MNHNS, CDR2 SASEGT, per germline. The V gene lost 1 base and the J gene lost 5 bases, with 19 bases spanning the gap. The DNA for the CDR3 is TGTGCCAGCAGTGAAGAAATCGGGAAGGGTGGAGGAGATACGCAGTATTTT. As protein: CASSEEIGKGGGDTQYF.

This clone was recorded a few times. V usage is TRBV2 and J usage is TRBJ2-7; D possibly corresponds to TRBD2 (5 bases). Germline V gene lookup returns CDR1 SNHLY and CDR2 FYNNEI. The length of the CDR3 is 14 residues. V lost 2 bases and J 7 bases, leaving 15 bases between the germline ends. CDR3 nucleotides: TGTGCCAGCAGTGAAACTAGAATCAACTCAGAGCAGTACTTC. Amino acid sequence: CASSETRINSEQYF.

The J gene is TRBJ1-1, the V gene TRBV29-1; D uncertain. The germline gives CDR1 SQVTM, CDR2 ANQGSEA. This CDR3 contains 14 residues. The V end was cut by 1 base, the J end by 3 bases, with 12 bases between. CDR3 bases: TGCAGCGTTGAAGTCTTACCGGGATACACTGAAGCTTTCTTT. This encodes CSVEVLPGYTEAFF.

The chain has TRBV6-5 and TRBJ1-2; 11 nucleotides agree with TRBD1. This CDR3 comprises 14 residues. Looked up from germline, CDR1 is MNHEY and CDR2 is SVGAGI. Losses at the gene ends were 6 bases for V and 8 bases for J; bases not matched to a gene: 8. The CDR3 spells CASSPMGQGGGYTF. As DNA, the CDR3 is TGTGCCAGCAGCCCAATGGGACAGGGGGGAGGCTACACCTTC.

Note on this clone: One base away lies a much larger clone, so this may be a sequencing read error. The chain couples TRBV2 to TRBJ2-6, with a tentative D call TRBD1 (6 bases). V was clipped by 3 bases and J by 0 bases, with 9 bases between them. Per germline, CDR1 SNHLY and CDR2 FYNNEI. CDR3 length equals 16 residues. The DNA for the CDR3 is TGTGCCAGCAGTGACGACAGGTACTCTGGGGCCAACGTCCTGACTTTC. Its protein is CASSDDRYSGANVLTF. The full variable domain, rest sourced from reference TRBV2 and TRBJ2-6, is EPEVTQTPSHQVTQMGQEVILRCVPISNHLYFYWYRQILGQKVEFLVSFYNNEISEKSEIFDDQFSVERPDGSNFTLKIRSTKLEDSAMYFCASSDDRYSGANVLTFGAGSRLTVL.

This clone is a singleton in its sample. The rearrangement uses TRBV19 and TRBJ2-7; no definite D call. The V end lost 4 bases, the J end lost 0 bases, and 13 bases lay between the germline ends. In germline, CDR1 is LNHDA, CDR2 SQIVND (reference sequence). This CDR3 has 15 amino acids. In DNA, the CDR3 is TGTGCCAGTAGTAGGTCGACATACGTCTCCTACGAGCAGTACTTC. It is translated as CASSRSTYVSYEQYF.

The rearrangement joins TRBV6-1 to TRBJ2-5; 7 bases are a match to TRBD1. The CDR3 contains 15 residues. The germline gives CDR1 MNHNS, CDR2 SASEGT. V shed 3 bases, J shed 2 bases, and the junction held 6 bases outside the gene matches. As DNA, the CDR3 is TGTGCCAGCAGTGAGTTCGTGGGACAGCAAGAGACCCAGTACTTC. Protein product: CASSEFVGQQETQYF.

The chain recombines TRBV7-3 with TRBJ1-1; unclear D gene. Per germline, CDR1 SGHTA and CDR2 FQGTGA. The V end lost 5 bases, the J end lost 5 bases, and 12 bases lay between the germline ends. CDR3 size: 13 residues. The CDR3: CASSRYALTEAFF. DNA for the CDR3: TGTGCCAGCAGCCGCTATGCCCTTACTGAAGCTTTCTTT.

The chain links TRBV4-1 to TRBJ2-3; D may be TRBD1 (5 bases). Trimming removed 4 bases from V and 0 bases from J, with 11 bases in between. The CDR3 contains 15 residues. The V gene's germline CDR1 is MGHRA and CDR2 YSYEKL. As DNA, the CDR3 is TGCGCCAGCAGCCGCGTGGGGCTAAGCACAGATACGCAGTATTTT. Amino acid sequence: CASSRVGLSTDTQYF.

In its sample, this clone was seen a few times. The gene calls are TRBV2 and TRBJ1-6; 8 nucleotides match TRBD1. CDR3 length: 15 amino acids. From germline, CDR1 is SNHLY and CDR2 FYNNEI. V lost 6 bases and J lost 6; bases outside the gene matches: 7. CDR3 protein: CASRIGTGGNSPLHF. In DNA, the CDR3 is TGTGCCAGCAGAATCGGGACAGGAGGTAATTCACCCCTCCACTTT. The full variable domain, in which reference TRBV2 and TRBJ1-6 provide the parts outside the CDR3, is EPEVTQTPSHQVTQMGQEVILRCVPISNHLYFYWYRQILGQKVEFLVSFYNNEISEKSEIFDDQFSVERPDGSNFTLKIRSTKLEDSAMYFCASRIGTGGNSPLHFGNGTRLTVT.

V gene TRBV12-5 combines with J gene TRBJ2-1, with 11 positions matching TRBD2. Germline V CDR1 and CDR2: LGHNT, FRNRAP. CDR3 length: 15 amino acids. The junction had 10 bases not matched to a gene; V was cut back by 6 bases and J by 9 bases. CDR3 in amino acids: CASGPGLAEASEQFF. In DNA, the CDR3 is TGTGCTAGTGGCCCGGGACTAGCGGAGGCTAGTGAGCAGTTCTTC.

The chain uses TRBV6-5 and TRBJ1-1; possible D gene TRBD1, 6 bases. V lost 8 bases and J 4 bases, leaving 14 bases between the germline ends. This CDR3 is 13 amino acids long. Germline values: CDR1 MNHEY, CDR2 SVGAGI. CDR3 coding DNA: TGTGCCAGCTGGGGGCGGAGTCGCACTGAAGCTTTCTTT. Protein product: CASWGRSRTEAFF.

In this sample, this clone turned up once. The chain recombines TRBV7-8 with TRBJ1-3; D call uncertain. The CDR3 covers 16 residues. The germline V gene has CDR1 SGHVS and CDR2 FQNEAQ. Trimming shortened V by 1 base and J by 4 bases, and 14 bases separated the two germline ends. CDR3 in amino acids: CASSLEGGGLGNTIYF. The CDR3 DNA reads TGTGCCAGCAGCTTAGAGGGAGGAGGGTTAGGAAACACCATATATTTT. The whole variable domain, remainder taken from reference TRBV7-8 and TRBJ1-3, is GAGVSQSPRYKVAKRGQDVALRCDPISGHVSLFWYQQALGQGPEFLTYFQNEAQLDKSGLPSDRFFAERPEGSVSTLKIQRTQQEDSAVYLCASSLEGGGLGNTIYFGEGSWLTVV.

The chain recombines TRBV6-6 with TRBJ2-4; D call uncertain. Deletions cut 1 base from V and 0 bases from J, with 7 bases between. Germline V CDR1 and CDR2: MNHNY, SVGAGI (reference sequence). The CDR3 runs 15 residues. The CDR3 here is CASSYLAAAKNIQYF. CDR3 DNA: TGTGCCAGCAGTTACTTGGCCGCAGCCAAAAACATTCAGTACTTC.

The genes are TRBV7-9 and TRBJ1-2; possibly TRBD1 for D (6 bases). V was shortened by 1 base and J by 8 bases, with 11 bases between the two germline ends. Germline CDR1 and CDR2: SEHNR and FQNEAQ (reference sequence). CDR3 length: 13 residues. DNA of the CDR3: TGTGCCAGCAGCTTAGATTCTGGGGGCGGCTACACCTTC. It specifies CASSLDSGGGYTF.

V gene TRBV5-1 combines with J gene TRBJ2-2; TRBD1 matches 7 bases. With V trimmed by 2 bases and J by 1 base, 2 bases remained unmatched. The germline V gene encodes CDR1 SGHRS and CDR2 YFSETQ. This CDR3 region has 15 residues. CDR3 sequence reads: CASSFRTGNTGELFF. CDR3 nucleotide sequence: TGCGCCAGCAGCTTCCGGACAGGGAACACCGGGGAGCTGTTTTTT.

This chain joins TRBV3-1 (or the pseudogene TRBV3-2) and TRBJ1-1, with D perhaps TRBD1 (6 bases). V was shortened by 6 bases and J by 7 bases, with 15 bases between the two germline ends. In germline, CDR1 is LGHDT, CDR2 YNNKEL (reference sequence). The CDR3 runs 13 residues. CDR3 loop: CASSHRVLGEAFF. CDR3 DNA sequence: TGTGCCAGCAGTCACAGGGTACTTGGTGAAGCTTTCTTT.

The chain recombines TRBV2 with TRBJ2-5, with TRBD1 identical over 11 bases. Germline assignment: CDR1 SNHLY and CDR2 FYNNEI. The length of the CDR3 is 14 residues. The trim removed 7 bases at V and 5 bases at J, leaving 6 bases unmatched. CDR3: CASIRTGGFETQYF. The CDR3 coding sequence is TGTGCCAGCATCAGGACAGGGGGCTTTGAGACCCAGTACTTC. Together with reference TRBV2 and TRBJ2-5, the CDR3 gives the full variable domain: EPEVTQTPSHQVTQMGQEVILRCVPISNHLYFYWYRQILGQKVEFLVSFYNNEISEKSEIFDDQFSVERPDGSNFTLKIRSTKLEDSAMYFCASIRTGGFETQYFGPGTRLLVL.

J is TRBJ2-7 and V is TRBV28, with 8 nucleotides matching TRBD1. V gave up 5 bases and J gave up 1 base; unmatched junction bases: 7. The CDR3 extends over 15 amino acids. CDR1 and CDR2 from the germline V gene are MDHEN and SYDVKM. The CDR3 DNA follows: TGTGCCAGCAGTGGCCGGGGACAGGAGTCCTACGAGCAGTACTTC. This encodes CASSGRGQESYEQYF.

V gene TRBV5-6 combines with J gene TRBJ1-5; D possibly corresponds to TRBD1 (5 bases). This CDR3 is built from 16 residues. Trimming stripped 0 bases from V and 0 bases from J, with 10 bases between. CDR1 SGHDT and CDR2 YYEEEE come from the germline V gene. CDR3 DNA sequence: TGTGCCAGCAGCTTGGCTAGGGGCGATAGCAATCAGCCCCAGCATTTT. Its translation: CASSLARGDSNQPQHF. Combining the CDR3 with reference TRBV5-6 and TRBJ1-5 gives the whole variable domain DAGVTQSPTHLIKTRGQQVTLRCSPKSGHDTVSWYQQALGQGPQFIFQYYEEEERQRGNFPDRFSGHQFPNYSSELNVNALLLGDSALYLCASSLARGDSNQPQHFGDGTRLSIL.

V is TRBV19 and J is TRBJ1-4, with unresolved D. Per germline, CDR1 LNHDA and CDR2 SQIVND (reference sequence). CDR3 length: 16 amino acids. Trimming removed 3 bases from V and 3 bases from J, with 14 bases in between. Here the CDR3 reads CASSMGASGANEKLFF. Written as DNA, the CDR3 is TGTGCCAGTAGTATGGGAGCCTCAGGAGCTAATGAAAAACTGTTTTTT.

This clone appeared a few times. V and J are TRBV6-1 and TRBJ2-3; the match to TRBD2 covers 10 bases. J lost 2 bases, V lost 2 bases, and 7 bases had no gene match. This CDR3 has 17 amino acids. Germline V lookup: CDR1 MNHNS, CDR2 SASEGT. The CDR3 nucleotides are TGTGCCAGCAGTGAAAAAGGACTAGCGGTCCTCACAGATACGCAGTATTTT. Its translation is CASSEKGLAVLTDTQYF.

This chain uses TRBV15 with TRBJ1-2; D gene unclear. V gave up 0 bases and J gave up 2 bases, with 7 bases separating them. The CDR3 sequence is 14 residues long. The V gene's germline CDR1 is LNHNV and CDR2 YYDKDF (reference sequence). In DNA, the CDR3 is TGTGCCACCAGCAGAGATTGGCAGAACTATGGCTACACCTTC. This codes for CATSRDWQNYGYTF.